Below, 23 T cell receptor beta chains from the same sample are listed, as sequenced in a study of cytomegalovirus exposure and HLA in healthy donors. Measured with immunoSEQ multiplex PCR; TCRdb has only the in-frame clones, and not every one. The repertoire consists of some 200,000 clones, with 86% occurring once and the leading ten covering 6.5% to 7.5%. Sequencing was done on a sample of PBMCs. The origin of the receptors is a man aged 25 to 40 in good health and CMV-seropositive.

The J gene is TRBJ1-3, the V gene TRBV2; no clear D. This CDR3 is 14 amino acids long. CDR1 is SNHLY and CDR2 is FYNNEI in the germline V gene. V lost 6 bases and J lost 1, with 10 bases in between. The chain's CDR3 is CASRRATSGNTIYF. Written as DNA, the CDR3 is TGTGCCAGCAGGAGAGCGACATCTGGAAACACCATATATTTT.

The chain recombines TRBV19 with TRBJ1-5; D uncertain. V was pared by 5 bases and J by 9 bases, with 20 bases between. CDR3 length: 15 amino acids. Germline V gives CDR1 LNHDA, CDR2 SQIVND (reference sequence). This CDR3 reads CASSDAGRPSGPQHF. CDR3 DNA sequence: TGTGCCAGTAGTGACGCGGGTCGCCCTTCGGGGCCCCAGCATTTT. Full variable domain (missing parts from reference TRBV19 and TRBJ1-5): DGGITQSPKYLFRKEGQNVTLSCEQNLNHDAMYWYRQDPGQGLRLIYYSQIVNDFQKGDIAEGYSVSREKKESFPLTVTSAQKNPTAFYLCASSDAGRPSGPQHFGDGTRLSIL.

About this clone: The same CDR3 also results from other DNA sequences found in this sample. The CDR3 DNA sequence: TGTGCCAGCAGCTTAGCTGGCAGTTACGAGCAGTACTTC. Translating it yields CASSLAGSYEQYF. The chain has TRBV11-2 and TRBJ2-7; D unresolved. Per the germline V gene, CDR1 is SGHAT and CDR2 is FQNNGV. The CDR3 covers 13 residues. With 1 base removed from V and 4 bases from J, the gap between germline ends came to 8 bases.

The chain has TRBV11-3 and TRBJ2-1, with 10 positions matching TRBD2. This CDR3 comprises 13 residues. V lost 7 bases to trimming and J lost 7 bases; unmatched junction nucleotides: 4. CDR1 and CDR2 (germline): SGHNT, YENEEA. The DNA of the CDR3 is TGTGCCAGCATCCTTAGCGGGGGGAATGAGCAGTTCTTC. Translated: CASILSGGNEQFF.

The CDR3 sequence is CASSLGALRNEQFF. The CDR3 DNA reads as TGTGCCAGCAGTTTGGGGGCCCTCAGGAATGAGCAGTTCTTC. V is TRBV27 and J is TRBJ2-1; tentative D call: TRBD1 (6 bases). V was clipped by 3 bases and J by 7 bases, with 13 bases between them. CDR1 is MNHEY, CDR2 SMNVEV, per germline (reference sequence). The CDR3 loop spans 14 amino acids.

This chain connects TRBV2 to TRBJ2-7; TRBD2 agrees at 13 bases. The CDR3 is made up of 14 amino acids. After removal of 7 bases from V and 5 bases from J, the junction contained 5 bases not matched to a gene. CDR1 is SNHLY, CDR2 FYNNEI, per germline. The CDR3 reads CASIRTSGSHEQYF. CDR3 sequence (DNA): TGTGCCAGCATTAGGACTAGCGGGAGCCACGAGCAGTACTTC.

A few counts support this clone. The CDR3 DNA reads as TGTGCCACCAGCAGAGCCGGGACCGTCGCGGGTGAGACCCAGTACTTC. Residues: CATSRAGTVAGETQYF. V gene TRBV15 combines with J gene TRBJ2-5, with D tentatively TRBD1 or TRBD2 (5 bases each). Per germline, CDR1 LNHNV and CDR2 YYDKDF (reference sequence). This CDR3 is 16 amino acids long. Trimming removed 1 base at V and 5 bases at J, with 17 bases between.

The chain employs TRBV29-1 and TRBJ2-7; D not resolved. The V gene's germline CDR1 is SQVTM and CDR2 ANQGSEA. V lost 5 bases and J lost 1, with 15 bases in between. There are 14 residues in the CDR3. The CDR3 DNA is TGCAGCGTTCGAACGACCAGCGCTTCCTACGAGCAGTACTTC. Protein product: CSVRTTSASYEQYF.

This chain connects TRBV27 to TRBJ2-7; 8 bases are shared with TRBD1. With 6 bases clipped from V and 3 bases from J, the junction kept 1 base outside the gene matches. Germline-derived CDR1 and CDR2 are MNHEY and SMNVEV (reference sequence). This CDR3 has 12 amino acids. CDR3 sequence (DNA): TGTGCCAGCAGGACAGGGGTCTACGAGCAGTACTTC. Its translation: CASRTGVYEQYF.

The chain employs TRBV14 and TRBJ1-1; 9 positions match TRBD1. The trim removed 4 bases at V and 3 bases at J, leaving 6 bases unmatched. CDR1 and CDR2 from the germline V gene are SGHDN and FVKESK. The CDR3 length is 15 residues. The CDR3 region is CASSPGQGVYTEAFF. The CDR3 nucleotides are TGTGCCAGCAGCCCGGGACAGGGCGTCTACACTGAAGCTTTCTTT.

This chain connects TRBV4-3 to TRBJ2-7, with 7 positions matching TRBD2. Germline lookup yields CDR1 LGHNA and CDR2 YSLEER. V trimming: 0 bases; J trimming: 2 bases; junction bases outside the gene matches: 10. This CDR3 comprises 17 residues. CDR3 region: CASSQEGRGAGAYEQYF. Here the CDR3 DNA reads TGCGCCAGCAGCCAAGAGGGCCGGGGCGCGGGGGCCTACGAGCAGTACTTC.

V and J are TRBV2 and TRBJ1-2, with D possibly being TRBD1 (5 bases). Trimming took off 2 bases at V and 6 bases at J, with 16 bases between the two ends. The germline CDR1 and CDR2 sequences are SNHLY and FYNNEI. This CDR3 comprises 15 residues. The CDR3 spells CASSEYDQDTDGYTF. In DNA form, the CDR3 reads TGTGCCAGCAGTGAATACGACCAGGACACCGATGGCTACACCTTC.

The CDR3 DNA is TGTGCCAGCAGCTTGGGACAGGGTAACCCGAACACCGGGGAGCTGTTTTTT. Translating it yields CASSLGQGNPNTGELFF. This sequence joins TRBV11-1 and TRBJ2-2; 9 bases map to TRBD1. The CDR3 has 17 amino acids. With 3 bases clipped from V and 0 bases from J, the junction kept 5 bases outside the gene matches. Germline CDR1 is SGHAT and CDR2 is FQDESV (reference sequence). The full variable domain, its missing parts supplied by reference TRBV11-1 and TRBJ2-2, is EAEVAQSPRYKITEKSQAVAFWCDPISGHATLYWYRQILGQGPELLVQFQDESVVDDSQLPKDRFSAERLKGVDSTLKIQPAELGDSAMYLCASSLGQGNPNTGELFFGEGSRLTVL.

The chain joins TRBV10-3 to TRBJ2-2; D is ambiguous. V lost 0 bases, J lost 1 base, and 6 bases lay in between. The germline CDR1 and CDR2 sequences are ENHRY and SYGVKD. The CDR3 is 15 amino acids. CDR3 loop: CAISESSGNTGELFF. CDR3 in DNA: TGTGCCATCAGTGAGTCGAGTGGGAACACCGGGGAGCTGTTTTTT.

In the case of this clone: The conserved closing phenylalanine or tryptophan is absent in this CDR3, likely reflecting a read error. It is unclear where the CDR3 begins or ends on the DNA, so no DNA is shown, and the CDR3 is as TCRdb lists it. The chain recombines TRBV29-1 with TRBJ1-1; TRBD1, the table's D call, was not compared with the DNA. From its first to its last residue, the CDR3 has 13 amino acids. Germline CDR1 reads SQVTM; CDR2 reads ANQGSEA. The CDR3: CSVDGGGQPNPLI.

Here the CDR3 reads CASSGQRGGDPGGKLFF. The CDR3 DNA reads as TGTGCCAGCAGTGGACAAAGGGGGGGGGACCCAGGTGGAAAACTGTTTTTT. V gene TRBV6-1 combines with J gene TRBJ1-4; D possibly corresponds to TRBD1 (6 bases). CDR1 is MNHNS and CDR2 is SASEGT in the germline V gene. The CDR3 covers 17 residues. Trimming pared 4 bases from V and 10 bases from J, leaving 25 bases between.

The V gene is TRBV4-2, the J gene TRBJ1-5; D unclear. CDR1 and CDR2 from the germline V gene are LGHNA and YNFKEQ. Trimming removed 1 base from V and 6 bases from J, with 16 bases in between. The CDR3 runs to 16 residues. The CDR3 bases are TGTGCCAGCAGCCAAGGAAAAGGCTACGAAGGTCAGCCCCAGCATTTT. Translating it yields CASSQGKGYEGQPQHF.

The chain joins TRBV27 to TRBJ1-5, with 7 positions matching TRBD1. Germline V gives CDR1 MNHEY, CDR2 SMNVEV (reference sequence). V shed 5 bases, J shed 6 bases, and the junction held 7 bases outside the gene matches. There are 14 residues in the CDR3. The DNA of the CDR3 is TGTGCCAGCAGTCAAGGGGGCTCCAGTCAGCCCCAGCATTTT. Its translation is CASSQGGSSQPQHF.

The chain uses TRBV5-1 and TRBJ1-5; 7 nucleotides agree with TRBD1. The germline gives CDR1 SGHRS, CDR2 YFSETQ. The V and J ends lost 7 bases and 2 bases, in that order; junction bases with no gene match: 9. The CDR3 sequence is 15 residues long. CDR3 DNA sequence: TGCGCCAGCGCTGAATCCACAGGGGGCAATCAGCCCCAGCATTTT. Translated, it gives CASAESTGGNQPQHF.

CDR3 residues: CATRDILHEQYF. CDR3 sequence (DNA): TGTGCCACCCGGGACATCCTCCACGAGCAGTACTTC. The genes are TRBV19 and TRBJ2-7; perhaps TRBD1 as D (6 bases). This CDR3 has 12 amino acids. V lost 10 bases to trimming and J lost 5 bases, with 15 bases between them. Looked up from germline, CDR1 is LNHDA and CDR2 is SQIVND (reference sequence). Full variable domain (outside the CDR3, taken from reference TRBV19 and TRBJ2-7): DGGITQSPKYLFRKEGQNVTLSCEQNLNHDAMYWYRQDPGQGLRLIYYSQIVNDFQKGDIAEGYSVSREKKESFPLTVTSAQKNPTAFYLCATRDILHEQYFGPGTRLTVT.

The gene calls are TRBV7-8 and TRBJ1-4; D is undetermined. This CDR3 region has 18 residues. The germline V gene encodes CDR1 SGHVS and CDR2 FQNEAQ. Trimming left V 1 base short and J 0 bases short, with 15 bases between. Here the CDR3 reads CASSLDRGFLATNEKLFF. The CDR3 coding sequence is TGTGCCAGCAGCTTAGATCGGGGTTTCTTAGCAACTAATGAAAAACTGTTTTTT.

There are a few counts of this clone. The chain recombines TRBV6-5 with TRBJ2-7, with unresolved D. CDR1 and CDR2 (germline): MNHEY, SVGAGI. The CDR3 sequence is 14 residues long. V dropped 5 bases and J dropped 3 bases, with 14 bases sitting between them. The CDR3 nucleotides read TGTGCCAGCAGTGAATTACCGGATATCTACGAGCAGTACTTC. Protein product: CASSELPDIYEQYF.

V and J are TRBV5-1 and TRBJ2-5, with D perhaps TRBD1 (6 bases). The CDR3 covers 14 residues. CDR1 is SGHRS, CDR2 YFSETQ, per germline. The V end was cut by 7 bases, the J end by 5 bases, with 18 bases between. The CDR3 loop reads CASVDSSERETQYF. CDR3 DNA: TGCGCCAGCGTGGACAGCTCTGAAAGGGAGACCCAGTACTTC.